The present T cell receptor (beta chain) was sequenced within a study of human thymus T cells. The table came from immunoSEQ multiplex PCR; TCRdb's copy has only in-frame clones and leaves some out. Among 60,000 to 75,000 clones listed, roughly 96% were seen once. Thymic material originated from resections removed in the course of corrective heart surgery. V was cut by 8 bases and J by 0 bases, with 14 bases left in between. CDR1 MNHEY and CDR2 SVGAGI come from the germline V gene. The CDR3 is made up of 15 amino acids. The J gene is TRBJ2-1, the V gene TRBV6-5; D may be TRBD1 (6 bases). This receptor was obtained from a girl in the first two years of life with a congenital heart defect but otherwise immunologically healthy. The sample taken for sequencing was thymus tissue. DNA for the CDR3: TGTGCCAGCGTAAGAGGGACACTCTCCTACAATGAGCAGTTCTTC. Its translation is CASVRGTLSYNEQFF.